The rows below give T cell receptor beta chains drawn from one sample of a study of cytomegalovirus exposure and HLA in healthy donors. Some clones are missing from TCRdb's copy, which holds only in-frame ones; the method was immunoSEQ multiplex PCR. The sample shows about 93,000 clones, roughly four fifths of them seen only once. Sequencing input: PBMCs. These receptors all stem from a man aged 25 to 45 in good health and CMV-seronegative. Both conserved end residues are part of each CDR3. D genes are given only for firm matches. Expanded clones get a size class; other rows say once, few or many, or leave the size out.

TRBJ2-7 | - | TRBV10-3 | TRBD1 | CAITPGQASYEQYF | TGTGCCATCACCCCGGGACAGGCCTCCTACGAGCAGTACTTC
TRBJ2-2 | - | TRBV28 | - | CASRTLGAGAGELFF | TGTGCCAGCAGAACCTTAGGGGCAGGGGCCGGGGAGCTGTTTTTT
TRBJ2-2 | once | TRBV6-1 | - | CATSPGTNTGELFF | TGTGCCACTTCTCCCGGGACGAACACCGGGGAGCTGTTTTTT
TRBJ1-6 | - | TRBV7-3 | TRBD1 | CASSLGTGGSPLHF | TGTGCCAGCAGCTTGGGGACAGGGGGATCACCCCTCCACTTT
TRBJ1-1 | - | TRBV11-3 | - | CASSFRNGGTEAFF | TGTGCCAGCAGCTTTCGTAACGGGGGCACTGAAGCTTTCTTT
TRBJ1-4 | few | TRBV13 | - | CASSFSHRETTNEKLFF | TGTGCCAGCAGCTTTAGCCACAGGGAGACAACTAATGAAAAACTGTTTTTT
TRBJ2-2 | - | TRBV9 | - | CASSNEGTGTGELFF | TGTGCCAGCAGCAATGAGGGTACGGGCACCGGGGAGCTGTTTTTT
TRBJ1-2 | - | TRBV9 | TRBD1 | CASSDQTGYYGYTF | TGTGCCAGCAGCGATCAGACAGGGTACTATGGCTACACCTTC
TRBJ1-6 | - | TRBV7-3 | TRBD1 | CASSHRGRDNSPLHF | TGTGCCAGCAGTCACAGGGGGCGGGATAATTCACCCCTCCACTTT
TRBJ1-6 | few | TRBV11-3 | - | CASSPSPSSYNSPLHF | TGTGCCAGCAGCCCGAGTCCGAGCTCCTATAATTCACCCCTCCACTTT
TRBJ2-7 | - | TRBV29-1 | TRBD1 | CSVGQGNSYEQYF | TGCAGCGTTGGACAGGGAAACTCCTACGAGCAGTACTTC
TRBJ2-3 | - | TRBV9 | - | CASSVRSTGGTDTQYF | TGTGCCAGCAGCGTTCGGAGTACCGGAGGAACAGATACGCAGTATTTT
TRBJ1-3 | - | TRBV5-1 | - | CASSLEGPGNTIYF | TGCGCCAGCAGCTTGGAGGGGCCTGGAAACACCATATATTTT
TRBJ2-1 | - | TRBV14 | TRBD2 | CASSQSGLADSYNEQFF | TGTGCCAGCAGCCAATCGGGACTAGCGGACTCCTACAATGAGCAGTTCTTC
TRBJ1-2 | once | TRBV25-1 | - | CASSEWLSYGYTF | TGTGCCAGCAGTGAATGGCTTTCCTATGGCTACACCTTC
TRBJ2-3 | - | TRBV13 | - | CASSYDWEADTQYF | TGTGCCAGCAGCTACGACTGGGAGGCAGATACGCAGTATTTT
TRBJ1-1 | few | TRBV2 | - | CASSEGLSRQRNTEAFF | TGTGCCAGCAGTGAAGGATTGTCAAGACAGCGTAACACTGAAGCTTTCTTT
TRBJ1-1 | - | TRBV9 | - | CASSVGGSGTEAFF | TGTGCCAGCAGCGTTGGCGGTTCGGGCACTGAAGCTTTCTTT
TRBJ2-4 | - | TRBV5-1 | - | CASSSRTDQNIQYF | TGCGCCAGCAGCTCACGGACAGATCAAAACATTCAGTACTTC
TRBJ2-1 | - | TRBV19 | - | CATRGPAYNEQFF | TGTGCCACGAGAGGGCCCGCCTACAATGAGCAGTTCTTC
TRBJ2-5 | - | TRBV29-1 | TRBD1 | CSVGQGVQETQYF | TGCAGCGTTGGCCAGGGGGTACAAGAGACCCAGTACTTC
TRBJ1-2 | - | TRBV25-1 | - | CASKAGSGYTF | TGTGCCAGCAAGGCGGGGTCTGGCTACACCTTC
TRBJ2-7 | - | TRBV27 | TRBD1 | CASSLRGQGPMEQYF | TGTGCCAGCAGTTTAAGGGGACAGGGACCGATGGAGCAGTACTTC
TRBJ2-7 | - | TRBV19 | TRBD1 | CASSPWDRGSEQYF | TGTGCCAGTAGTCCCTGGGACAGGGGGAGCGAGCAGTACTTC
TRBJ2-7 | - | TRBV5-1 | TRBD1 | CASRKQDRTSYEQYF | TGCGCCAGCAGGAAACAGGACAGGACCTCCTACGAGCAGTACTTC
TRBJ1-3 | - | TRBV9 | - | CASSVEGGGGGNTIYF | TGTGCCAGCAGCGTAGAGGGGGGGGGCGGTGGAAACACCATATATTTT
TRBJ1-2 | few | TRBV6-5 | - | CASSYSYDRSYGYTF | TGTGCCAGCAGTTACTCTTACGACAGGAGCTATGGCTACACCTTC
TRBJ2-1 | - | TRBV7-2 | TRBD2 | CASSFSSGGAEGEQFF | TGTGCCAGCAGCTTTTCTAGCGGGGGGGCCGAGGGTGAGCAGTTCTTC
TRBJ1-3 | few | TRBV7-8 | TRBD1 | CASSLARGGAGHTIYF | TGTGCCAGCAGCTTAGCGCGAGGGGGCGCAGGGCACACCATATATTTT
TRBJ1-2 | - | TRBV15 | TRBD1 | CATSRDLVQGAIGYTF | TGTGCCACCAGCAGAGATTTGGTTCAGGGGGCGATTGGCTACACCTTC
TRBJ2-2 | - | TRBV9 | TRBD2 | CASSGTSSGSPGELFF | TGTGCCAGCAGCGGAACATCTAGCGGGAGTCCCGGGGAGCTGTTTTTT
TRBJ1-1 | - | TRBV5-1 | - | CASSFLTTTGTTEAFF | TGCGCCAGCAGCTTCTTAACGACCACAGGGACCACTGAAGCTTTCTTT
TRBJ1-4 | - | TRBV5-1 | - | CASSLVQGQGEKLFF | TGCGCCAGCAGCTTGGTACAGGGCCAAGGTGAAAAACTGTTTTTT
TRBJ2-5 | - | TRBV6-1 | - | CASSEAQAGEKYF | TGTGCCAGCAGTGAAGCTCAGGCCGGGGAAAAGTACTTC
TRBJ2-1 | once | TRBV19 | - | CASSPVLYVTDNEQFF | TGTGCCAGTAGTCCGGTTTTGTACGTTACCGACAATGAGCAGTTCTTC
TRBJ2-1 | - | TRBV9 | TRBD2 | CASTKKPGAGGWNEQFF | TGTGCCAGCACCAAGAAGCCAGGAGCGGGAGGATGGAATGAGCAGTTCTTC
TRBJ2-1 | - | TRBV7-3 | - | CASSLQGGQGNEQFF | TGTGCCAGCAGCTTGCAGGGGGGCCAGGGCAATGAGCAGTTCTTC
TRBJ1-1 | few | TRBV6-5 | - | CASINAGIMAEAFF | TGTGCCAGCATAAACGCAGGGATTATGGCTGAAGCTTTCTTT
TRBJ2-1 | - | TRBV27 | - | CASSIARLYDEQFF | TGTGCCAGCAGTATCGCCCGACTATACGATGAGCAGTTCTTC
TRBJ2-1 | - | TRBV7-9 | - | CASSRRDSHNEQFF | TGTGCCAGCAGCCGGCGGGACAGTCACAATGAGCAGTTCTTC
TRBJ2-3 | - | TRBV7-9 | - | CASSLSVTQYF | TGTGCCAGCAGCCTAAGTGTTACGCAGTATTTT
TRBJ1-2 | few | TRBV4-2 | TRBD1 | CASSQDLGDRGPQGYTF | TGTGCCAGCAGCCAAGATCTGGGCGACAGGGGCCCTCAAGGCTACACCTTC
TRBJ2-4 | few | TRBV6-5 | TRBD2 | CASSMTSAENIQYF | TGTGCCAGCAGTATGACTAGCGCTGAAAACATTCAGTACTTC
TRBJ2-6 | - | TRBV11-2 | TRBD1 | CASSSRNWDRGSGANVLTF | TGTGCCAGCAGCTCGAGAAACTGGGACAGGGGATCTGGGGCCAACGTCCTGACTTTC
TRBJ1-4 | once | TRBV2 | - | CAGSARGGRDEKLFF | TGTGCCGGCAGTGCCCGGGGGGGTAGGGATGAAAAACTGTTTTTT
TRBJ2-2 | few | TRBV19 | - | CASSIGGRGAWTGELFF | TGTGCCAGTAGTATAGGGGGACGGGGGGCATGGACCGGGGAGCTGTTTTTT
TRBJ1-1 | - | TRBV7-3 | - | CASSQPGGTEAFF | TGTGCCAGCAGCCAGCCGGGGGGGACCGAAGCTTTCTTT
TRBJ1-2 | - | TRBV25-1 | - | CASSLGGARGYTF | TGTGCCAGCAGCCTAGGGGGGGCTCGTGGCTACACCTTC
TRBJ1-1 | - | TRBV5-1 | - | CASSLARQDMNTEAFF | TGCGCCAGCAGCTTGGCCCGACAGGACATGAACACTGAAGCTTTCTTT
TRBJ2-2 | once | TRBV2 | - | CASKEGTNTGELFF | TGTGCCAGCAAGGAGGGAACGAACACCGGGGAGCTGTTTTTT